The 19 T cell receptor beta chains reported below all come from one sample, sequenced in a study of beta chain features in type 1 diabetes. Study observations and caveats: Shorter TCRB CDR3s, moderately but significantly so, were found in Type 1 diabetes patients in all four CD4+ subsets.

Every bit of the isolated RNA underwent reverse transcription, so sequencing read expressed TCRB transcripts. Repertoires were generated with immunoSEQ multiplex PCR, while TCRdb's copy carries only in-frame clones and drops some. Among roughly 150,000 clones listed, 63% were seen once. What these receptors recognize is not known. Sequenced sample: naive CD4+ T cells from blood. These receptor sequences come from a young man with type 1 diabetes.

This sequence joins TRBV9 and TRBJ1-6; D uncertain. Germline V lookup: CDR1 SGDLS, CDR2 YYNGEE. This CDR3 is 13 amino acids long. The V gene lost 4 bases and the J gene lost 10 bases, with 12 bases spanning the gap. CDR3 sequence reads: CASSTDGRSPLHF. Here the CDR3 DNA reads TGTGCCAGCAGCACGGACGGAAGGTCACCCCTCCACTTT.

This clone was detected only a few times. This chain joins TRBV19 and TRBJ2-1, with a tentative D call TRBD1 (6 bases). The V gene's germline CDR1 is LNHDA and CDR2 SQIVND (reference sequence). The CDR3 runs to 13 residues. Trimming took 5 bases from V and 3 from J, leaving 8 bases between them. The CDR3 spells CASSQQGYNEQFF. As DNA, the CDR3 is TGTGCCAGTAGTCAACAGGGCTACAATGAGCAGTTCTTC.

This clone was seen more than once but under ten times. The chain combines TRBV29-1 with TRBJ2-7, with TRBD1 matching over 9 bases. The V gene's germline CDR1 is SQVTM and CDR2 ANQGSEA. This CDR3 contains 14 residues. V lost 3 bases to trimming and J lost 7 bases; unmatched junction nucleotides: 10. The CDR3 sequence is CSVEGQGKSGEQYF. Written as DNA, the CDR3 is TGCAGCGTTGAGGGACAGGGAAAAAGTGGGGAGCAGTACTTC.

This chain connects TRBV28 to TRBJ2-7, with D unclear. There are 12 residues in the CDR3. Germline V gives CDR1 MDHEN, CDR2 SYDVKM. The V and J ends lost 6 bases and 0 bases respectively, with 6 bases between them. This chain's CDR3 is CASRGISYEQYF. As DNA, the CDR3 is TGTGCCAGCAGGGGGATCTCCTACGAGCAGTACTTC.

The rearrangement uses TRBV18 and TRBJ2-1; D gene uncertain. The CDR3 loop spans 15 amino acids. Germline CDR1 is KGHSH and CDR2 is LQKENI. The V gene lost 0 bases and the J gene lost 3 bases, with 9 bases spanning the gap. The CDR3 bases are TGTGCCAGCTCACCACCGTCGACGGACTACAATGAGCAGTTCTTC. It encodes CASSPPSTDYNEQFF.

J is TRBJ2-5 and V is TRBV9; D may be TRBD2 (5 bases). Germline values: CDR1 SGDLS, CDR2 YYNGEE. This CDR3 is built from 14 residues. Trimming left V 3 bases short and J 5 bases short, with 14 bases between. The CDR3 spells CASSDGQRTETQYF. The CDR3 bases are TGTGCCAGCAGCGACGGCCAGCGGACGGAGACCCAGTACTTC.

On this clone: Other DNA sequences in the sample encode the same CDR3. The gene calls are TRBV29-1 and TRBJ1-1; 7 bases match TRBD1. The CDR3 is 13 amino acids. The J segment lost 3 bases and the V segment lost 5 bases, leaving 6 bases of the junction unmatched. The germline V gene has CDR1 SQVTM and CDR2 ANQGSEA. The CDR3 loop reads CSVSRQGDTEAFF. The CDR3 DNA reads TGCAGCGTTTCCCGACAGGGCGACACTGAAGCTTTCTTT.

The rearrangement joins TRBV4-3 to TRBJ1-6, with D maybe TRBD1 (5 bases). The V gene lost 1 base and the J gene lost 8 bases, with 12 bases spanning the gap. CDR1 and CDR2 from the germline V gene are LGHNA and YSLEER. CDR3 length: 15 amino acids. In DNA, the CDR3 is TGCGCCAGCAGCCAAGTTACAGGAGAATATTCACCCCTCCACTTT. This codes for CASSQVTGEYSPLHF.

Here the CDR3 DNA reads TGTGCCAGCAAGGTACTGACAGCCCAACCCCTCCACTTT. Amino acids: CASKVLTAQPLHF. The chain is built from TRBV2 and TRBJ1-6; D perhaps matches TRBD1 (5 bases). The ends were cut back, 7 bases at V and 12 bases at J, with 16 bases in the middle. CDR1 SNHLY and CDR2 FYNNEI come from the germline V gene. The CDR3 sequence is 13 residues long.

The sample holds a few counts of this clone. This chain joins TRBV7-9 and TRBJ2-1, with a possible D match to TRBD2 (5 bases). Per germline, CDR1 SEHNR and CDR2 FQNEAQ (reference sequence). The CDR3 covers 13 residues. V gave up 6 bases and J gave up 4 bases, with 10 bases separating them. CDR3 region: CASSRADYNEQFF. The CDR3 DNA is TGTGCCAGCAGTAGAGCGGATTACAATGAGCAGTTCTTC.

The count of this clone is one. The genes are TRBV10-2 and TRBJ1-4, with D perhaps TRBD1 (6 bases). The CDR3 extends over 14 amino acids. Trimming shortened V by 6 bases and J by 7 bases, and 15 bases separated the two germline ends. Germline V gene lookup returns CDR1 WSHSY and CDR2 SAAADI. The CDR3 sequence is CASSGQTVCEKLFF. CDR3 bases: TGCGCCAGCAGCGGACAGACCGTGTGTGAAAAACTGTTTTTT.

The CDR3 DNA is TGTGCCAGCAAGAAGGGGAGAAGTGGTGAAAAACTGTTTTTT. This sequence encodes CASKKGRSGEKLFF. The J gene is TRBJ1-4, the V gene TRBV2; maybe TRBD1 (5 bases). Germline assignment: CDR1 SNHLY and CDR2 FYNNEI. V was pared by 7 bases and J by 7 bases, with 16 bases between. There are 14 residues in the CDR3.

V usage is TRBV29-1 and J usage is TRBJ2-7, with 9 bases identical to TRBD1. Germline V gene data show CDR1 as SQVTM and CDR2 as ANQGSEA. The J segment lost 5 bases and the V segment lost 4 bases, leaving 6 bases of the junction unmatched. There are 13 residues in the CDR3. The CDR3 here is CSVVGQGMHEQYF. CDR3 nucleotide sequence: TGCAGCGTTGTGGGACAGGGAATGCACGAGCAGTACTTC.

V usage is TRBV9 and J usage is TRBJ2-2; TRBD2 aligns across 8 bases. Germline lookup yields CDR1 SGDLS and CDR2 YYNGEE. This CDR3 is built from 16 residues. Trimming cost V 0 bases and J 2 bases; bases outside gene matches: 3. CDR3 protein: CASSVGAGANTGELFF. Written as DNA, the CDR3 is TGTGCCAGCAGCGTAGGAGCGGGAGCTAACACCGGGGAGCTGTTTTTT.

This clone has only one observation. V and J are TRBV7-9 and TRBJ2-1, with 7 bases that match TRBD1. Unmatched junction bases numbered 7, after V lost 4 bases and J lost 13 bases. The CDR3 loop spans 12 amino acids. Looked up from germline, CDR1 is SEHNR and CDR2 is FQNEAQ (reference sequence). The CDR3 DNA reads as TGTGCCAGCAGCTCAGGGACAGTACCTCAGTTCTTC. Protein product: CASSSGTVPQFF.

In its sample, this clone was seen a few times. Written as DNA, the CDR3 is TGCAGCGTTATCGGTCGGGCAGGGAAGGGGCCTGAAGCTTTCTTT. Residues: CSVIGRAGKGPEAFF. The chain links TRBV29-1 to TRBJ1-1; perhaps TRBD1 as D (5 bases). This CDR3 comprises 15 residues. Per germline, CDR1 SQVTM and CDR2 ANQGSEA. V was trimmed by 5 bases and J by 6 bases, leaving 22 bases between them.

With regard to this clone: This sample includes further DNA sequences coding for the same CDR3. V gene TRBV30 combines with J gene TRBJ1-5; TRBD1 is a possible D gene (5 bases). This CDR3 region has 13 residues. CDR1 and CDR2 from the germline V gene are GTSNPN and SVGIG (reference sequence). With 5 bases removed from V and 1 base from J, the gap between germline ends came to 9 bases. The CDR3 nucleotides are TGTGCCTGGTCTGGGGACAGCAATCAGCCCCAGCATTTT. This codes for CAWSGDSNQPQHF.

This chain joins TRBV10-3 and TRBJ1-3, with no clear D. Germline CDR1 is ENHRY and CDR2 is SYGVKD. Trimming took 0 bases from V and 4 from J, leaving 4 bases between them. This CDR3 comprises 13 residues. Here the CDR3 DNA reads TGTGCCATCAGTGAGTCGAGCGGAAACACCATATATTTT. As protein: CAISESSGNTIYF.

This chain joins TRBV7-2 and TRBJ2-5; D is perhaps TRBD1 (6 bases). The germline CDR1 and CDR2 sequences are SGHTA and FQGNSA. The CDR3 length is 14 residues. Trimming pared 3 bases from V and 5 bases from J, leaving 13 bases between. The CDR3: CASSFNRARETQYF. CDR3 sequence (DNA): TGTGCCAGCAGCTTTAACAGGGCAAGGGAGACCCAGTACTTC.